The 9 T cell receptor beta chains reported below all come from one sample, sequenced in a study of cytotoxic CD8 clonotypes in ibrutinib-treated CLL. Profiled with immunoSEQ multiplex PCR; TCRdb holds only in-frame clones, not every one. This sample has 250,000 to 350,000 clones, with around 77% found just once. The specimen comprised PBMCs, sampled at disease progression, from a patient treated with ibrutinib. Source of these receptors: a human donor with chronic lymphocytic leukemia.

J is TRBJ2-7 and V is TRBV7-2; 9 positions agree with TRBD2. V dropped 5 bases and J dropped 2; count of bases not matched to a gene: 7. The germline V gene has CDR1 SGHTA and CDR2 FQGNSA. CDR3 length: 15 amino acids. For the CDR3, the DNA is TGTGCCAGCAGCCCCGGACTAGCGCCTACCTACGAGCAGTACTTC. Protein product: CASSPGLAPTYEQYF.

V usage is TRBV18 and J usage is TRBJ2-7, with TRBD2 as a possible D gene (6 bases). V was pared by 0 bases and J by 0 bases, with 9 bases between. CDR1 and CDR2 (germline): KGHSH, LQKENI. The CDR3 runs 15 residues. CDR3 loop: CASSPPYSGSYEQYF. The CDR3 coding sequence is TGTGCCAGCTCACCACCCTATAGCGGCTCCTACGAGCAGTACTTC.

J is TRBJ2-3 and V is TRBV5-1; D ambiguous. The CDR3 covers 12 residues. The V and J ends lost 4 bases and 6 bases respectively, with 9 bases between them. Germline CDR1 SGHRS, CDR2 YFSETQ. The CDR3, as DNA: TGCGCCAGCAGCCAAATGCTTGATACGCAGTATTTT. Protein product: CASSQMLDTQYF.

This chain uses TRBV11-2 with TRBJ2-1; TRBD1 or TRBD2 may be the D gene (7 bases each). Germline V gives CDR1 SGHAT, CDR2 FQNNGV. V dropped 5 bases and J dropped 3 bases, with 17 bases sitting between them. CDR3 size: 16 residues. CDR3 bases: TGTGCCAGCAGCCCATCCAGGGGGGGACACTACAATGAGCAGTTCTTC. This sequence encodes CASSPSRGGHYNEQFF.

The chain employs TRBV5-1 and TRBJ2-5; 9 nucleotides line up with TRBD1. Losses at the gene ends were 10 bases for V and 4 bases for J; bases not matched to a gene: 5. CDR1 SGHRS and CDR2 YFSETQ come from the germline V gene. The length of the CDR3 is 12 residues. CDR3 region: CAGDRDRETQYF. CDR3 DNA sequence: TGCGCCGGGGACAGGGATCGAGAGACCCAGTACTTC.

The chain combines TRBV29-1 with TRBJ2-7, with 7 bases that match TRBD1. V trimming: 6 bases; J trimming: 2 bases; junction bases outside the gene matches: 4. The CDR3 length is 12 residues. Germline-derived CDR1 and CDR2 are SQVTM and ANQGSEA. The CDR3 loop is CSVRDRPYEQYF. For the CDR3, the DNA is TGCAGCGTCAGGGACAGACCCTACGAGCAGTACTTC.

The chain combines TRBV15 with TRBJ1-6; D remains ambiguous. The V gene lost 0 bases and the J gene lost 0 bases, with 9 bases spanning the gap. Germline CDR1 and CDR2: LNHNV and YYDKDF (reference sequence). The CDR3 consists of 17 residues. CDR3 sequence (DNA): TGTGCCACCAGCAGAGAATCGGGGAGCTCCTATAATTCACCCCTCCACTTT. It translates to CATSRESGSSYNSPLHF.

This rearrangement joins TRBV7-2 to TRBJ2-5; 14 nucleotides agree with TRBD2. J was trimmed by 5 bases and V by 4 bases; bases with no gene match: 9. This CDR3 contains 17 residues. Germline V CDR1 and CDR2: SGHTA, FQGNSA. DNA for the CDR3: TGTGCCAGCAGCTCCGTTGGGACTAGCGGGAGTGGGGAGACCCAGTACTTC. Amino acids: CASSSVGTSGSGETQYF.

The chain joins TRBV4-1 to TRBJ2-7; 8 nucleotides agree with TRBD2. After removal of 4 bases from V and 1 base from J, the junction contained 6 bases not matched to a gene. Germline V gives CDR1 MGHRA, CDR2 YSYEKL. The length of the CDR3 is 15 residues. CDR3 region: CASSPRASGSYEQYF. In nucleotides, the CDR3 is TGCGCCAGCAGCCCAAGGGCTAGCGGGTCCTACGAGCAGTACTTC.